The 23 T cell receptor beta chains listed next were all sequenced from one sample in a study of T cells after yellow fever vaccination. Via MiXCR, TCRdb re-called the 5' RACE reads, giving one row per CDR3 protein. The repertoire holds 300,000 or so distinct CDR3 sequences, with under 15% as singletons. Sequences were derived from CD4+ T cells sorted from PBMCs, sampled 45 days after the yellow fever booster vaccination. The receptors come from a man aged 25-40 years who received the YFV17D yellow fever vaccine.

The chain uses TRBV24-1 and TRBJ2-7; unclear D gene. The V end was cut by 3 bases, the J end by 0 bases, with 8 bases between. The germline V gene has CDR1 KGHDR and CDR2 SFDVKD. The CDR3 loop spans 14 amino acids. CDR3 loop: CATSDPGSSYEQYF. The CDR3 DNA sequence: TGTGCCACCAGTGATCCCGGATCCTCCTACGAGCAGTACTTC.

The chain links TRBV6-1 to TRBJ2-7, with TRBD2 identical over 9 bases. The ends lost 7 bases at V and 2 bases at J; junction bases unmatched: 6. This CDR3 is built from 14 residues. Germline lookup yields CDR1 MNHNS and CDR2 SASEGT. CDR3 sequence: CASKWAGGPYEQYF. The CDR3 bases are TGTGCCAGCAAATGGGCGGGAGGGCCCTACGAGCAGTACTTC.

This sequence joins TRBV11-2 and TRBJ2-2, with D uncertain. Trimming removed 7 bases at V and 4 bases at J, with 19 bases between. Germline CDR1 and CDR2: SGHAT and FQNNGV. The CDR3 loop spans 16 amino acids. The CDR3 DNA sequence: TGTGCCAGCACTCCGGCCCCTATTAGCAGCACCGGGGAGCTGTTTTTT. This encodes CASTPAPISSTGELFF.

The chain recombines TRBV12-3 or TRBV12-4 with TRBJ2-7; no reliable D call. The ends were cut back, 6 bases at V and 4 bases at J, with 19 bases in the middle. This CDR3 is 15 amino acids long. The CDR3 nucleotides are TGTGCCAGCAGCAACACATGGTCTTTGAATTACGAGCAGTACTTC. Translated, it gives CASSNTWSLNYEQYF.

This clonotype was observed a few times. This chain links TRBV2 with TRBJ2-4; 8 nucleotides line up with TRBD2. Trimming took 6 bases from V and 7 from J; bases not matched to a gene: 5. This CDR3 has 13 residues. Germline V CDR1 and CDR2: SNHLY, FYNNEI. The CDR3 sequence: CASRAASGNIQYF. The CDR3 coding sequence is TGTGCCAGCAGAGCGGCTAGCGGGAACATTCAGTACTTC. Variable domain in full (rest from reference TRBV2 and TRBJ2-4): EPEVTQTPSHQVTQMGQEVILRCVPISNHLYFYWYRQILGQKVEFLVSFYNNEISEKSEIFDDQFSVERPDGSNFTLKIRSTKLEDSAMYFCASRAASGNIQYFGAGTRLSVL.

This clonotype was counted a few times. This chain connects TRBV7-8 to TRBJ2-1, with 8 bases identical to TRBD2. Germline V CDR1 and CDR2: SGHVS, FQNEAQ. Trimming took 8 bases from V and 8 from J; bases not matched to a gene: 11. The CDR3 is 14 residues long. In DNA, the CDR3 is TGTGCCAGCCGTGCTCGCGGGAGGTCCTATGAGCAGTTCTTC. Its protein product is CASRARGRSYEQFF.

This clonotype was recorded a few times. V is TRBV7-2 and J is TRBJ2-3, with D perhaps matching TRBD2 (6 bases). CDR1 is SGHTA, CDR2 FQGNSA, per germline. CDR3 length equals 17 residues. V dropped 5 bases and J dropped 3 bases, with 21 bases sitting between them. The DNA for the CDR3 is TGTGCCAGCAGCGAGATTCGGGGGACCCTAAGAACAGATACGCAGTATTTT. Its translation is CASSEIRGTLRTDTQYF.

This clonotype was counted only a few times. The V call is TRBV9, the J call TRBJ2-7, with TRBD2 matching over 9 bases. The CDR3 is 21 amino acids. V lost 0 bases to trimming and J lost 2 bases; unmatched junction nucleotides: 21. Germline loops: CDR1 SGDLS, CDR2 YYNGEE. CDR3 DNA: TGTGCCAGCAGCGTAGGATTGTTATCGGGCTTAGCGGGGGAGAGGCCCTACGAGCAGTACTTC. This encodes CASSVGLLSGLAGERPYEQYF.

The CDR3 nucleotides are TGTGCCAGCAGCCGGCGGGGCTCAGATACGCAGTATTTT. It codes for CASSRRGSDTQYF. V gene TRBV7-2 combines with J gene TRBJ2-3; D perhaps matches TRBD2 (6 bases). The CDR3 length is 13 residues. Trimming took 5 bases from V and 4 from J, leaving 10 bases between them. CDR1 and CDR2 from the germline V gene are SGHTA and FQGNSA.

This clonotype appeared a few times. Compared with germline, one end of the junction differs, possibly owing to a read error. The chain couples TRBV6-2 or TRBV6-3 to TRBJ2-1; 10 bases align to TRBD2. The CDR3 spans 15 residues. Germline V CDR1 and CDR2: MNHEY, SVGEGT. The CDR3 DNA follows: TGTGCCAGCAGTTACAGGACTAGCGGTTACAGTGAGCAGTTCTTC. Translating it yields CASSYRTSGYSEQFF.

The rearrangement uses TRBV20-1 and TRBJ2-1; 15 bases map to TRBD2. CDR1 DFQATT and CDR2 SNEGSKA come from the germline V gene (reference sequence). The CDR3 has 14 amino acids. Losses at the gene ends were 5 bases for V and 9 bases for J; bases not matched to a gene: 5. CDR3: CSAFPGLAGGEQFF. The CDR3 DNA follows: TGCAGTGCTTTCCCGGGACTAGCGGGAGGTGAGCAGTTCTTC.

This clonotype was recorded a few times. The CDR3 DNA sequence: TGTGCCAGCAGTTTCGAAGGCGCGGGGGAGCAGTTCTTC. It specifies CASSFEGAGEQFF. This chain uses TRBV12-3 or TRBV12-4 with TRBJ2-1; TRBD2 is a possible D gene (6 bases). This CDR3 contains 13 residues. Trimming left V 3 bases short and J 10 bases short, with 13 bases between.

This clonotype was counted a few times. CDR3 loop: CASSSYPLLAGGGETQYF. The CDR3 DNA reads TGCGCCAGCAGCTCCTATCCCCTACTAGCGGGAGGCGGAGAGACCCAGTACTTC. The chain carries TRBV5-1 and TRBJ2-5; 12 nucleotides align to TRBD2. The CDR3 extends over 18 amino acids. After removal of 3 bases from V and 4 bases from J, the junction contained 13 bases not matched to a gene. In germline, CDR1 is SGHRS, CDR2 YFSETQ.

The V call is TRBV5-1, the J call TRBJ2-6; unclear D gene. V lost 0 bases and J lost 4, with 5 bases in between. Germline loops: CDR1 SGHRS, CDR2 YFSETQ. The CDR3 has 14 amino acids. The CDR3 sequence: CASSLGQGANVLTF. The CDR3 DNA is TGCGCCAGCAGCTTGGGCCAGGGGGCCAACGTCCTGACTTTC.

This clonotype has just a few counts. Here the CDR3 reads CASTDREEQFF. The CDR3, as DNA: TGTGCCAGCACCGACAGGGAGGAGCAGTTCTTC. The chain is built from TRBV7-9 and TRBJ2-1, with 7 positions matching TRBD1. V was pared by 7 bases and J by 10 bases, with 4 bases of the junction left unmatched. In germline, CDR1 is SEHNR, CDR2 FQNEAQ (reference sequence). CDR3 length equals 11 residues.

Within the sample, this clonotype is medium-sized. The rearrangement uses TRBV12-3 or TRBV12-4 and TRBJ1-5; D is unresolved. The length of the CDR3 is 11 residues. V was trimmed by 6 bases and J by 4 bases, leaving 4 bases between them. In DNA, the CDR3 is TGTGCCAGCAGCTCTAATCAGCCCCAGCATTTT. Residues: CASSSNQPQHF.

The CDR3 loop is CASTTDGRAGRQETQYF. CDR3 DNA sequence: TGTGCCAGCACGACCGACGGGAGGGCGGGTCGGCAAGAGACCCAGTACTTC. The chain combines TRBV28 with TRBJ2-5; 8 bases map to TRBD2. CDR1 and CDR2 from the germline V gene are MDHEN and SYDVKM. This CDR3 is 17 amino acids long. V was clipped by 7 bases and J by 2 bases; unmatched bases: 15.

This chain uses TRBV4-3 with TRBJ2-7; D call uncertain. Deletions cut 4 bases from V and 5 bases from J, with 12 bases between. The CDR3 sequence is 13 residues long. Germline-derived CDR1 and CDR2 are LGHNA and YSLEER. In nucleotides, the CDR3 is TGCGCCAGCAGCCTACGACCACACGACGAGCAGTACTTC. It encodes CASSLRPHDEQYF.

This clonotype was counted only a few times. The chain has TRBV4-3 and TRBJ2-3; TRBD2 matches at 13 bases. The CDR3 is 16 residues long. V was clipped by 4 bases and J by 4 bases; unmatched bases: 5. Per the germline V gene, CDR1 is LGHNA and CDR2 is YSLEER. The CDR3 DNA follows: TGCGCCAGCAGCCCGGGACTAGCGGGGCTCCCAGATACGCAGTATTTT. Its translation: CASSPGLAGLPDTQYF.

This clonotype was found a few times. The V gene is TRBV24-1, the J gene TRBJ2-3; no reliable D call. Germline values: CDR1 KGHDR, CDR2 SFDVKD. Between the trimmed V and J ends, which lost 5 bases and 2 bases, there was a span of 10 bases. The CDR3 consists of 14 residues. CDR3 loop: CATSGEQPTDTQYF. The CDR3 nucleotides are TGTGCCACCAGTGGTGAGCAACCCACAGATACGCAGTATTTT.

This clonotype was picked up a small number of times. The chain combines TRBV4-3 with TRBJ2-5; no clear D. This CDR3 comprises 15 residues. Germline CDR1 LGHNA, CDR2 YSLEER. V was clipped by 0 bases and J by 4 bases, with 12 bases between them. CDR3 sequence: CASSQDWVSSETQYF. The CDR3 region has the DNA TGCGCCAGCAGCCAAGATTGGGTCAGTTCAGAGACCCAGTACTTC.

The chain employs TRBV29-1 and TRBJ2-7; the D is unclear. CDR3 length: 13 residues. Germline lookup yields CDR1 SQVTM and CDR2 ANQGSEA. V lost 5 bases and J 0 bases, leaving 11 bases between the germline ends. In nucleotides, the CDR3 is TGCAGCGTTCGTGGCAACAGCTCCTACGAGCAGTACTTC. This sequence encodes CSVRGNSSYEQYF.

There are a few counts of this clonotype. The chain recombines TRBV7-2 with TRBJ2-7, with D possibly matching TRBD2 (6 bases). Trimming removed 1 base from V and 0 bases from J, with 13 bases in between. The length of the CDR3 is 16 residues. Germline V gene lookup returns CDR1 SGHTA and CDR2 FQGNSA. This chain's CDR3 is CASSLVAVGISYEQYF. Written as DNA, the CDR3 is TGTGCCAGCAGCTTAGTAGCGGTCGGAATCTCCTACGAGCAGTACTTC.